The T cell receptor beta chain described here comes from a study of cytomegalovirus exposure and HLA in healthy donors. Whole-study findings and limits: Accounts indicate the classifier identified cytomegalovirus status with strong specificity and sensitivity. CMV serostatus alone was available as immune exposure information.

Note on this clone: Its target is unknown.

CDR3 length: 15 amino acids. Germline V gene sequence: CDR1 SGHTA, CDR2 FQGNSA. The junction had 5 bases not matched to a gene; V was cut back by 4 bases and J by 1 base. Healthy bone marrow donors supplied every sample. In the PCR, 60 Vbeta and 13 Jbeta primers were used. Data came from immunoSEQ multiplex PCR; TCRdb stores just in-frame clones and leaves some out. This table has 150,000 to 200,000 clones, approximately 81% appearing once. This chain uses TRBV7-2 with TRBJ1-1, with 8 bases identical to TRBD1. The source of this sequence is a boy between 5 and 17 years old in good health and CMV-seronegative. The sequenced material came from PBMCs. Written as DNA, the CDR3 is TGTGCCAGCAGCTCCAGGGGGCCCCCGAACACTGAAGCTTTCTTT. Its protein product is CASSSRGPPNTEAFF.